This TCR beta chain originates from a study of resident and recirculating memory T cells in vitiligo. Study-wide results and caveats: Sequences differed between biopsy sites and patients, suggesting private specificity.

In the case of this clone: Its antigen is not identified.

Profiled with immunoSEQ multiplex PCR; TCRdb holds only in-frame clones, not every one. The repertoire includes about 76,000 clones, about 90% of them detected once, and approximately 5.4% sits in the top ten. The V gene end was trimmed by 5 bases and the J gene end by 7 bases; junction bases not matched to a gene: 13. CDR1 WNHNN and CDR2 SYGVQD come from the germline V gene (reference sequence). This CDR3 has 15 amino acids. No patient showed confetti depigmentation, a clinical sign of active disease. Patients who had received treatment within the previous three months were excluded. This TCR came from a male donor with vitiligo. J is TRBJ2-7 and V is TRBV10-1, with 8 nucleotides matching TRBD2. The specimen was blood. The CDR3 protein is CASSPEGGRLGEQYF. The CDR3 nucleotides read TGCGCCAGCAGTCCTGAAGGCGGGAGGTTGGGGGAGCAGTACTTC.